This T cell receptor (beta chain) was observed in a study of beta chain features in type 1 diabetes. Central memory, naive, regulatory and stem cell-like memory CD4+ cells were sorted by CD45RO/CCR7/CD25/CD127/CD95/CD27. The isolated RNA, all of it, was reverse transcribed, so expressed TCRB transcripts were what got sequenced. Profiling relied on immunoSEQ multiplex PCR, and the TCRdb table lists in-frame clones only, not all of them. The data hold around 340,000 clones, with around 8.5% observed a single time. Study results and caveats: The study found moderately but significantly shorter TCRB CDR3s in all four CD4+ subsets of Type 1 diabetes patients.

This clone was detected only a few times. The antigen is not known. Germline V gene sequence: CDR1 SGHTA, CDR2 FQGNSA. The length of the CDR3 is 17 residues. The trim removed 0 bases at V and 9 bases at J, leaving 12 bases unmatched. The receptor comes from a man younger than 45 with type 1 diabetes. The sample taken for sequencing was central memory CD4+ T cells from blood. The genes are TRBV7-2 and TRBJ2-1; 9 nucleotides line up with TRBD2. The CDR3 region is CASSLAGASGNVGEQFF. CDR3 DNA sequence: TGTGCCAGCAGCTTAGCAGGGGCTAGCGGGAATGTCGGTGAGCAGTTCTTC.